These 21 T cell receptor beta chains were all obtained from the same sample, sequenced in a study of T-cell reconstitution after alpha-beta-depleted transplantation in children. Using unique molecular identifiers, the investigators prepared the TCRbeta library. TCRdb reprocessed the PCR reads with MiXCR, giving one entry per CDR3 protein. The sample has about 580,000 distinct CDR3 sequences, 23% seen once. The material sequenced was PBMCs, mostly from graft donor cells, taken 360 days after TCRalphabeta/CD19-depleted stem cell transplant. These TCRs come from a boy younger than two who had a stem cell transplant for acute myeloid leukemia, so the T cells may come from the graft donor.

This clonotype has a count of ten or more. This sequence joins TRBV7-2 and TRBJ2-7; 7 bases map to TRBD1. In germline, CDR1 is SGHTA, CDR2 FQGNSA. The CDR3 is 14 amino acids. The V and J ends lost 0 bases and 5 bases, in that order; junction bases with no gene match: 4. The CDR3: CASSLAGGKNEQYF. CDR3 coding DNA: TGTGCCAGCAGCTTAGCAGGGGGCAAGAACGAGCAGTACTTC.

This clonotype was seen at least ten times. The genes are TRBV5-1 and TRBJ2-1; TRBD2 matches 10 bases. CDR3 length: 16 residues. Germline V CDR1 and CDR2: SGHRS, YFSETQ. V dropped 0 bases and J dropped 3; count of bases not matched to a gene: 3. The CDR3 DNA is TGCGCCAGCAGCTTGGCAGCGGGGGGGCGCTACAATGAGCAGTTCTTC. It encodes CASSLAAGGRYNEQFF. Variable domain in full (rest from reference TRBV5-1 and TRBJ2-1): KAGVTQTPRYLIKTRGQQVTLSCSPISGHRSVSWYQQTPGQGLQFLFEYFSETQRNKGNFPGRFSGRQFSNSRSEMNVSTLELGDSALYLCASSLAAGGRYNEQFFGPGTRLTVL.

There are many counts of this clonotype. This chain uses TRBV11-3 with TRBJ2-1; D ambiguous. CDR3 length: 13 residues. Trimming removed 0 bases from V and 6 bases from J, with 6 bases in between. Germline CDR1 SGHNT, CDR2 YENEEA. The CDR3 sequence is CASSLEQRNEQFF. The CDR3 bases are TGTGCCAGCAGCTTAGAGCAGCGCAATGAGCAGTTCTTC.

This clonotype was counted only a few times. The chain couples TRBV29-1 to TRBJ1-3; tentatively, D is TRBD1 (5 bases). V lost 3 bases, J lost 2 bases, and 11 bases lay in between. Germline V gene data show CDR1 as SQVTM and CDR2 as ANQGSEA. The CDR3 is 14 residues long. DNA of the CDR3: TGCAGCGTTGACCTCGGGGGAGCTGGAAACACCATATATTTT. Translation: CSVDLGGAGNTIYF.

The chain combines TRBV19 with TRBJ2-1; D gene ambiguous. Germline CDR1 and CDR2: LNHDA and SQIVND (reference sequence). This CDR3 contains 13 residues. V gave up 6 bases and J gave up 7 bases, with 13 bases separating them. CDR3 nucleotides: TGTGCCAGTAGCGTCCGTGGTGGGAATGAGCAGTTCTTC. Protein: CASSVRGGNEQFF. The full variable domain, completed using reference TRBV19 and TRBJ2-1, is DGGITQSPKYLFRKEGQNVTLSCEQNLNHDAMYWYRQDPGQGLRLIYYSQIVNDFQKGDIAEGYSVSREKKESFPLTVTSAQKNPTAFYLCASSVRGGNEQFFGPGTRLTVL.

Only a few counts were recorded for this clonotype. This rearrangement joins TRBV12-3 or TRBV12-4 to TRBJ1-2; D not resolved. The ends were cut back, 1 base at V and 8 bases at J, with 14 bases in the middle. The CDR3 has 14 amino acids. The CDR3 coding sequence is TGTGCCAGCAGTTTAGTGTCAACCACACGAGGCTACACCTTC. Encoded protein: CASSLVSTTRGYTF.

This clonotype was detected many times. In DNA, the CDR3 is TGCAGCGTTGAGGGACAAAGGGGGACCCAGTACTTC. Translating gives CSVEGQRGTQYF. The gene calls are TRBV29-1 and TRBJ2-5; D might be TRBD1 (6 bases). The CDR3 spans 12 residues. From germline, CDR1 is SQVTM and CDR2 ANQGSEA. V shed 3 bases and J shed 7 bases, with 12 bases lying between them.

Ten or more counts support this clonotype. The chain uses TRBV18 and TRBJ2-1; TRBD1 matches 10 bases. V lost 2 bases, J lost 7 bases, and 5 bases stayed unmatched. The CDR3 has 15 residues. Per the germline V gene, CDR1 is KGHSH and CDR2 is LQKENI. CDR3 region: CASSPFRDRGNEQFF. For the CDR3, the DNA is TGTGCCAGCTCACCATTCCGGGACAGGGGAAATGAGCAGTTCTTC.

This clonotype showed up just once. The chain links TRBV27 to TRBJ2-1; TRBD1 might be the D (5 bases). Germline values: CDR1 MNHEY, CDR2 SMNVEV (reference sequence). This CDR3 comprises 16 residues. Trimming removed 7 bases from V and 2 bases from J, with 18 bases in between. The CDR3 DNA reads TGTGCCAGCACCCAGGCGTCAGGGCATCCCTACAATGAGCAGTTCTTC. Protein product: CASTQASGHPYNEQFF.

In its sample, this clonotype was seen a few times. The V call is TRBV20-1, the J call TRBJ2-3; D might be TRBD1 (7 bases). The V gene's germline CDR1 is DFQATT and CDR2 SNEGSKA (reference sequence). V gave up 1 base and J gave up 5 bases, with 13 bases separating them. CDR3 length: 14 amino acids. CDR3 protein: CSARGRGHGDTQYF. Written as DNA, the CDR3 is TGCAGTGCTAGAGGGAGGGGGCATGGAGATACGCAGTATTTT.

This clonotype occurred once. A much larger clone differs by one base, so this may be a read error. The genes are TRBV20-1 and TRBJ2-7, with 7 nucleotides matching TRBD1. Germline lookup yields CDR1 DFQATT and CDR2 SNEGSKA (reference sequence). Trimming at V came to 3 bases and at J to 1 base, leaving 9 bases not matched to a gene. The CDR3 has 15 amino acids. The CDR3 loop is CSARGARGLSYEQYF. DNA of the CDR3: TGCAGTGCTAGGGGGGCCAGGGGGTTATCCTACGAGCAGTACTTC.

This clonotype was counted ten times or more. This sequence joins TRBV5-1 and TRBJ2-7; tentatively, D is TRBD2 (7 bases). V was trimmed by 1 base and J by 5 bases, leaving 13 bases between them. There are 14 residues in the CDR3. CDR1 and CDR2 (germline): SGHRS, YFSETQ. DNA for the CDR3: TGCGCCAGCAGCTTGCTTCCGGGGGGCCACGAGCAGTACGTC. Its translation: CASSLLPGGHEQYV.

This clonotype showed up just a few times. This rearrangement joins TRBV10-3 to TRBJ2-7, with 9 positions matching TRBD1. The V gene's germline CDR1 is ENHRY and CDR2 SYGVKD. CDR3 length: 14 amino acids. Trimming removed 6 bases from V and 0 bases from J; junction bases left unmatched: 3. The CDR3 sequence: CAIRGQGLSYEQYF. The CDR3, as DNA: TGTGCCATCAGGGGACAGGGCCTCTCCTACGAGCAGTACTTC.

The chain carries TRBV12-3 or TRBV12-4 and TRBJ1-2; unclear D gene. V lost 3 bases to trimming and J lost 1 base, with 12 bases between them. CDR3 length: 15 residues. The DNA of the CDR3 is TGTGCCAGCAGTTTTTGGGCAGCAAGTAACTATGGCTACACCTTC. This translates into CASSFWAASNYGYTF.

This clonotype was found many times. The chain has TRBV29-1 and TRBJ2-5; D uncertain. V dropped 0 bases and J dropped 5 bases, with 10 bases sitting between them. CDR1 and CDR2 (germline): SQVTM, ANQGSEA. The CDR3 is 13 residues long. As DNA, the CDR3 is TGCAGCGTTGAAGAGGCTCTCTGGGAGACCCAGTACTTC. Its protein product is CSVEEALWETQYF. The full variable domain, with the rest looked up from reference TRBV29-1 and TRBJ2-5, is SAVISQKPSRDICQRGTSLTIQCQVDSQVTMMFWYRQQPGQSLTLIATANQGSEATYESGFVIDKFPISRPNLTFSTLTVSNMSPEDSSIYLCSVEEALWETQYFGPGTRLLVL.

This clonotype was seen only a few times. This chain links TRBV20-1 with TRBJ2-7; the D is unclear. With 0 bases removed from V and 2 bases from J, the gap between germline ends came to 5 bases. The CDR3 is made up of 12 amino acids. From germline, CDR1 is DFQATT and CDR2 SNEGSKA (reference sequence). The CDR3 DNA reads as TGCAGTGCTAGAGAGGGCACCTACGAGCAGTACTTC. The encoded protein is CSAREGTYEQYF.

This clonotype was recorded only once. The chain joins TRBV7-2 to TRBJ1-5; 9 nucleotides align to TRBD1. Trimming removed 1 base from V and 7 bases from J; junction bases left unmatched: 5. The V gene's germline CDR1 is SGHTA and CDR2 FQGNSA. This CDR3 comprises 15 residues. The CDR3 protein is CASSLVGTGIQPQHF. The CDR3 DNA sequence: TGTGCCAGCAGCTTAGTAGGGACAGGGATCCAGCCCCAGCATTTT.

This clonotype was seen at least ten times. This chain connects TRBV12-3 or TRBV12-4 to TRBJ1-1; tentatively, D is TRBD1 (5 bases). This CDR3 comprises 14 residues. With 3 bases removed from V and 3 bases from J, the gap between germline ends came to 11 bases. CDR3 residues: CASSLSQGHTEAFF. The DNA of the CDR3 is TGTGCCAGCAGTTTGAGTCAGGGCCACACTGAAGCTTTCTTT.

This clonotype was counted only a few times. The chain joins TRBV5-1 to TRBJ2-6; D remains unclear. Germline V gene data show CDR1 as SGHRS and CDR2 as YFSETQ. The CDR3 contains 18 residues. V was trimmed by 0 bases and J by 0 bases, leaving 13 bases between them. CDR3 bases: TGCGCCAGCAGCTTGGCCCGGGTGGCCAGCTCTGGGGCCAACGTCCTGACTTTC. It codes for CASSLARVASSGANVLTF.

The chain recombines TRBV20-1 with TRBJ1-5; 7 bases line up with TRBD1. V dropped 1 base and J dropped 4; count of bases not matched to a gene: 4. Germline V lookup: CDR1 DFQATT, CDR2 SNEGSKA (reference sequence). This CDR3 region has 14 residues. The CDR3 loop is CSARGGTVNQPQHF. Written as DNA, the CDR3 is TGCAGTGCTAGAGGGGGGACAGTAAATCAGCCCCAGCATTTT.

This clonotype was observed a few times. This chain joins TRBV20-1 and TRBJ1-2; D remains unclear. Trimming left V 3 bases short and J 0 bases short, with 8 bases between. The CDR3 length is 13 residues. CDR1 DFQATT and CDR2 SNEGSKA come from the germline V gene (reference sequence). CDR3 sequence (DNA): TGCAGTGCTAGGGAAATTTCTAACTATGGCTACACCTTC. It specifies CSAREISNYGYTF.